This T cell receptor (beta chain) was observed in a study of spatial heterogeneity in lung cancer. Study background: Donation came from about 72 patients with untreated early-stage non-small cell lung cancer. Sequencing of follow-up PBMC samples took place when they were available, at a median of about two years after resection. Detection consistently yielded more beta chains than alpha chains.

Time point meaning: blood at routine non-recurrence follow-up after resection. Extraction of whole RNA from tumor, nontumor lung or frozen PBMC preceded unsorted sequencing. This clonotype showed up many times. A distinct unique molecular identifier was carried by each TCR cDNA molecule. TCRdb reanalysed the 5' RACE reads using MiXCR and keeps one entry per CDR3 protein. The data show 25,000 to 30,000 distinct CDR3 sequences, 4.5% to 7.5% seen once. The V gene end was trimmed by 8 bases and the J gene end by 1 base; junction bases not matched to a gene: 5. Germline V gives CDR1 MNHEY, CDR2 SMNVEV (reference sequence). This CDR3 comprises 15 residues.

The TCR sequence derives from a male donor with early-stage non-small cell lung cancer. Sequenced here: PBMCs, sampled at follow-up. This chain joins TRBV27 and TRBJ2-3, with 11 nucleotides matching TRBD2. This chain's CDR3 is CASVAGGPRTDTQYF. DNA of the CDR3: TGTGCCAGCGTAGCGGGAGGGCCTCGCACAGATACGCAGTATTTT.